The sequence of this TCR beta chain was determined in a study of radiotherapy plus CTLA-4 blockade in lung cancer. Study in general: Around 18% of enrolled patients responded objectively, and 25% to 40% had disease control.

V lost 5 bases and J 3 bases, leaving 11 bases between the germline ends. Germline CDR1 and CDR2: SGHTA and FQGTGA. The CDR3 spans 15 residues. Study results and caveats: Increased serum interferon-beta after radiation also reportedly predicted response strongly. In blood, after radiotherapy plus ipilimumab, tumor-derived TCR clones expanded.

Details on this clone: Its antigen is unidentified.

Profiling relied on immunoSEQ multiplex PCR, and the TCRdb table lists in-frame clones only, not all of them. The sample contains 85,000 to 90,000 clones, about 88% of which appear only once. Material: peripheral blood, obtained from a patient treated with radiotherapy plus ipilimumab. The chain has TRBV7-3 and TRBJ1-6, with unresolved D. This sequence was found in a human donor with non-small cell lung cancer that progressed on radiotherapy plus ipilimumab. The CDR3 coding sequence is TGTGCCAGCAGCCCCTTCGGCCTCTATAATTCACCCCTCCACTTT. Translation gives CASSPFGLYNSPLHF. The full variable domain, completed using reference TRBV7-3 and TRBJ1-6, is GAGVSQTPSNKVTEKGKYVELRCDPISGHTALYWYRQSLGQGPEFLIYFQGTGAADDSGLPNDRFFAVRPEGSVSTLKIQRTERGDSAVYLCASSPFGLYNSPLHFGNGTRLTVT.